The 19 T cell receptor beta chains reported below all come from one sample, sequenced in a study of CD8 T cells in Susac syndrome. The RNA, roughly 0.5 to 1 ug, was put through reverse transcription using random hexamers. TCRdb reprocessed the immunoSEQ multiplex PCR reads with MiXCR, giving one entry per CDR3 protein. Among more than 95,000 distinct CDR3 sequences listed, more than 90% were seen once. The sequenced sample consisted of CD4+ T cells from PBMCs. All receptors derive from a human donor in good health.

CDR3 nucleotides: TGCGCCAGCAGCATGGCTCGGGGAAACGAAAAACTGTTTTTT. This translates into CASSMARGNEKLFF. The rearrangement links TRBV5-1 to TRBJ1-4; D is undetermined. Germline assignment: CDR1 SGHRS and CDR2 YFSETQ. The CDR3 runs to 14 residues. The ends were cut back, 4 bases at V and 8 bases at J, with 15 bases in the middle. Using reference TRBV5-1 and TRBJ1-4 for the parts outside the CDR3, the full variable domain is KAGVTQTPRYLIKTRGQQVTLSCSPISGHRSVSWYQQTPGQGLQFLFEYFSETQRNKGNFPGRFSGRQFSNSRSEMNVSTLELGDSALYLCASSMARGNEKLFFGSGTQLSVL.

V gene TRBV4-2 combines with J gene TRBJ1-2; D is unresolved. This CDR3 is built from 13 residues. Germline-derived CDR1 and CDR2 are LGHNA and YNFKEQ. Trimming stripped 0 bases from V and 5 bases from J, with 7 bases between. The CDR3: CASSQDLKYGYTF. DNA of the CDR3: TGTGCCAGCAGCCAAGATCTGAAATATGGCTACACCTTC.

The chain joins TRBV29-1 to TRBJ1-2; tentative D call: TRBD1 (6 bases). Germline CDR1 is SQVTM and CDR2 is ANQGSEA. The CDR3 has 18 residues. V lost 6 bases and J lost 2, with 28 bases in between. This CDR3 is CSVPTWLVEQGGNYGYTF. CDR3 nucleotides: TGCAGCGTCCCCACGTGGTTGGTGGAACAGGGTGGGAACTATGGCTACACCTTC.

In its sample, this clonotype was seen a few times. The J gene is TRBJ2-3, the V gene TRBV7-2; weak D call: TRBD2 (5 bases). Germline loops: CDR1 SGHTA, CDR2 FQGNSA. Trimming removed 1 base at V and 1 base at J, with 6 bases between. The CDR3 sequence is 14 residues long. CDR3 protein: CASSLVGGTDTQYF. Here the CDR3 DNA reads TGTGCCAGCAGCTTAGTCGGGGGCACAGATACGCAGTATTTT. Filled out from reference TRBV7-2 and TRBJ2-3, the complete variable domain reads GAGVSQSPSNKVTEKGKDVELRCDPISGHTALYWYRQSLGQGLEFLIYFQGNSAPDKSGLPSDRFSAERTGGSVSTLTIQRTQQEDSAVYLCASSLVGGTDTQYFGPGTRLTVL.

The chain is built from TRBV7-9 and TRBJ2-1; D is perhaps TRBD2 (5 bases). CDR3 length: 16 residues. In germline, CDR1 is SEHNR, CDR2 FQNEAQ (reference sequence). V was pared by 5 bases and J by 0 bases, with 14 bases between. CDR3 residues: CASSTLRGSSYNEQFF. DNA of the CDR3: TGTGCCAGCAGCACGCTCCGGGGAAGCTCCTACAATGAGCAGTTCTTC.

This clonotype was observed a single time. V is TRBV7-9 and J is TRBJ2-3, with D perhaps matching TRBD2 (6 bases). CDR3 length: 16 residues. The germline V gene encodes CDR1 SEHNR and CDR2 FQNEAQ (reference sequence). The ends were cut back, 7 bases at V and 4 bases at J, with 21 bases in the middle. CDR3 residues: CASTLNAGNYADTQYF. Written as DNA, the CDR3 is TGTGCCAGCACCCTCAACGCGGGGAACTATGCAGATACGCAGTATTTT.

V is TRBV5-6 and J is TRBJ2-2; D uncertain. This CDR3 comprises 16 residues. Germline V gives CDR1 SGHDT, CDR2 YYEEEE. The V end lost 2 bases, the J end lost 3 bases, and 14 bases lay between the germline ends. The CDR3 nucleotides are TGTGCCAGCAGCTTTCTAGGCCTAGTGGACACCGGGGAGCTGTTTTTT. Translating it yields CASSFLGLVDTGELFF.

The V and J genes are TRBV5-1 and TRBJ2-5, with 12 positions matching TRBD1. This CDR3 has 15 amino acids. The J segment lost 4 bases and the V segment lost 2 bases, leaving 3 bases of the junction unmatched. Germline V gives CDR1 SGHRS, CDR2 YFSETQ. The CDR3 spells CASSFRDRGRETQYF. Here the CDR3 DNA reads TGCGCCAGCAGCTTCAGGGACAGGGGGCGAGAGACCCAGTACTTC.

CDR3 amino acids: CASSSPGRRGTEAFF. The CDR3 DNA reads TGTGCCAGCAGCTCCCCAGGGCGTCGAGGCACTGAAGCTTTCTTT. The chain has TRBV7-9 and TRBJ1-1; D is perhaps TRBD1 (5 bases). Germline lookup yields CDR1 SEHNR and CDR2 FQNEAQ (reference sequence). This CDR3 contains 15 residues. V dropped 4 bases and J dropped 4 bases, with 16 bases sitting between them.

The chain uses TRBV27 and TRBJ1-5, with D possibly matching TRBD1 (5 bases). The germline V and J ends were trimmed by 4 bases and 4 bases, with 8 bases remaining between them. CDR1 and CDR2 (germline): MNHEY, SMNVEV (reference sequence). The CDR3 runs 13 residues. CDR3 sequence (DNA): TGTGCCAGCAGTTGGGACGAGAATCAGCCCCAGCATTTT. Translating it yields CASSWDENQPQHF.

The gene calls are TRBV29-1 and TRBJ2-7; tentative D call: TRBD2 (5 bases). The CDR3 has 13 amino acids. V dropped 6 bases and J dropped 4 bases, with 16 bases sitting between them. CDR1 and CDR2 (germline): SQVTM, ANQGSEA. CDR3 region: CSVRPTAAYEQYF. For the CDR3, the DNA is TGCAGCGTGAGACCAACAGCGGCTTACGAGCAGTACTTC.

The rearrangement links TRBV7-2 to TRBJ2-1; possibly TRBD2 for D (5 bases). Trimming removed 2 bases from V and 3 bases from J, with 17 bases in between. The germline gives CDR1 SGHTA, CDR2 FQGNSA. The CDR3 consists of 17 residues. The CDR3 sequence is CASSLPLVARLYNEQFF. The DNA for the CDR3 is TGTGCCAGCAGCTTACCGCTTGTAGCGCGTCTCTACAATGAGCAGTTCTTC.

The chain has TRBV10-3 and TRBJ2-7; 9 nucleotides match TRBD1. The CDR3 is made up of 14 amino acids. Unmatched junction bases numbered 7, after V lost 8 bases and J lost 2 bases. The V gene's germline CDR1 is ENHRY and CDR2 SYGVKD. CDR3: CAIGKDRGTYEQYF. In DNA, the CDR3 is TGTGCCATCGGAAAGGACAGGGGTACCTACGAGCAGTACTTC.

The genes are TRBV29-1 and TRBJ1-1; no clear D. Trimming shortened V by 4 bases and J by 0 bases, and 9 bases separated the two germline ends. CDR3 size: 13 residues. Germline lookup yields CDR1 SQVTM and CDR2 ANQGSEA. The CDR3 loop reads CSVVEYMNTEAFF. DNA for the CDR3: TGCAGCGTTGTTGAATACATGAACACTGAAGCTTTCTTT.

The chain carries TRBV18 and TRBJ1-5, with D tentatively TRBD1 (5 bases). Germline assignment: CDR1 KGHSH and CDR2 LQKENI. The CDR3 is made up of 14 amino acids. With 2 bases removed from V and 3 bases from J, the gap between germline ends came to 8 bases. The CDR3 reads CASSPGQINQPQHF. The CDR3 DNA reads TGTGCCAGCTCACCAGGACAAATCAATCAGCCCCAGCATTTT.

The chain has TRBV20-1 and TRBJ2-3; 7 bases fit TRBD2. The germline V gene encodes CDR1 DFQATT and CDR2 SNEGSKA (reference sequence). V was pared by 4 bases and J by 0 bases, with 13 bases of the junction left unmatched. The length of the CDR3 is 17 residues. CDR3 bases: TGCAGTGCTACCCCACCCCCCGCGGGAGCCAGCACAGATACGCAGTATTTT. This sequence encodes CSATPPPAGASTDTQYF.

The genes are TRBV30 and TRBJ2-5; weak D call: TRBD2 (7 bases). The V end lost 0 bases, the J end lost 4 bases, and 15 bases lay between the germline ends. CDR1 and CDR2 from the germline V gene are GTSNPN and SVGIG (reference sequence). The CDR3 length is 15 residues. The CDR3 here is CAWSVPRRGGETQYF. The CDR3 DNA reads as TGTGCCTGGAGTGTACCAAGAAGGGGGGGAGAGACCCAGTACTTC.

This rearrangement joins TRBV6-2 or TRBV6-3 to TRBJ2-2; D remains unclear. From germline, CDR1 is MNHEY and CDR2 SVGEGT. This CDR3 is built from 15 residues. The V and J ends lost 2 bases and 4 bases respectively, with 11 bases between them. CDR3 residues: CASSYPRSGTGELFF. CDR3 nucleotide sequence: TGTGCCAGCAGTTACCCGCGGAGTGGCACCGGGGAGCTGTTTTTT.

The rearrangement links TRBV27 to TRBJ1-2; 7 nucleotides line up with TRBD1. The germline gives CDR1 MNHEY, CDR2 SMNVEV (reference sequence). The CDR3 has 18 amino acids. After removal of 1 base from V and 4 bases from J, the junction contained 15 bases not matched to a gene. The CDR3 DNA reads TGTGCCAGCAGTTTATTCGCTACAGGGGACGTGGCGGGCTATGGCTACACCTTC. Protein: CASSLFATGDVAGYGYTF.